These T cell receptor beta chains were read from a single sample in a study of blood T cell repertoires in COVID-19. Some clones are missing from TCRdb's copy, which holds only in-frame ones; the method was immunoSEQ multiplex PCR. Seen here are more than 95,000 clones, approximately 74% observed once, and the top ten hold approximately 5.7%. Sequencing used peripheral blood. Every receptor here comes from a man in his sixties with acute or convalescent COVID-19. The CDR3 runs from the conserved cysteine through the conserved F or W. Each record gives: clone size, J gene, V gene, D gene, CDR3 length, CDR3 DNA, CDR3 protein. A D gene is named only where the DNA matches it firmly. Clone size is shown for a subset of rows, as once, few, many or a class of expanded clone.

clone size: NA
J gene: TRBJ1-2
V gene: TRBV2
D gene: NA
CDR3 length: 16
CDR3 DNA: TGTGCCAGCAGAGTGCCCCCAAGGTTAGGGGAAGGGGGCTACACCTTC
CDR3 protein: CASRVPPRLGEGGYTF

clone size: NA
J gene: TRBJ1-2
V gene: TRBV6-5
D gene: NA
CDR3 length: 14
CDR3 DNA: TGTGCCAGTGGGAACAGGCCCTCTAACTATGGCTACACCTTC
CDR3 protein: CASGNRPSNYGYTF

clone size: few
J gene: TRBJ1-2
V gene: TRBV30
D gene: TRBD1
CDR3 length: 15
CDR3 DNA: TGTGCCTGGAGTGGTCAGGACAGGGGATACTATGGCTACACCTTC
CDR3 protein: CAWSGQDRGYYGYTF

clone size: NA
J gene: TRBJ2-7
V gene: TRBV4-1
D gene: TRBD2
CDR3 length: 16
CDR3 DNA: TGCGCCAGCAGCCAAGGCGGGACTAGCGGGAGATACGAGCAGTACTTC
CDR3 protein: CASSQGGTSGRYEQYF

clone size: few
J gene: TRBJ2-7
V gene: TRBV19
D gene: TRBD2
CDR3 length: 14
CDR3 DNA: TGTGCCAGTAAGATTAGCGGGGGCTCCTACGAGCAGTACTTC
CDR3 protein: CASKISGGSYEQYF

clone size: once
J gene: TRBJ2-3
V gene: TRBV7-9
D gene: NA
CDR3 length: 14
CDR3 DNA: TGTGCCAGCAGCTACGACCCGCCGAGGGATACGCAGTATTTT
CDR3 protein: CASSYDPPRDTQYF

clone size: NA
J gene: TRBJ1-2
V gene: TRBV30
D gene: NA
CDR3 length: 15
CDR3 DNA: TGTGCCTGGAGAGGAGGTTTAGACAGGCCCTATGGCTACACCTTC
CDR3 protein: CAWRGGLDRPYGYTF

clone size: once
J gene: TRBJ2-7
V gene: TRBV11-2
D gene: TRBD2
CDR3 length: 13
CDR3 DNA: TGTGCCAGCAGCTCCGGACTAGCTGGCGAGCAGTACTTC
CDR3 protein: CASSSGLAGEQYF

clone size: NA
J gene: TRBJ1-2
V gene: TRBV24-1
D gene: TRBD1
CDR3 length: 14
CDR3 DNA: TGTGCCACCAGTGGCCCGGGACAGGGTCTTGGCTACACCTTC
CDR3 protein: CATSGPGQGLGYTF

clone size: NA
J gene: TRBJ2-7
V gene: TRBV11-2
D gene: NA
CDR3 length: 13
CDR3 DNA: TGTGCCAGCAGCCCAAACGGGGTCTACGAGCAGTACTTC
CDR3 protein: CASSPNGVYEQYF

clone size: NA
J gene: TRBJ1-2
V gene: TRBV5-1
D gene: TRBD1
CDR3 length: 15
CDR3 DNA: TGCGCCAGCAGCCCCGGACAGGGCTTCGACTATGGCTACACCTTC
CDR3 protein: CASSPGQGFDYGYTF

clone size: NA
J gene: TRBJ2-4
V gene: TRBV21-1
D gene: NA
CDR3 length: 17
CDR3 DNA: TGTGCCAGCAGCAAAGGGGTCCAGCGGTTAGCCAAAAACATTCAGTACTTC
CDR3 protein: CASSKGVQRLAKNIQYF

clone size: few
J gene: TRBJ1-2
V gene: TRBV11-2
D gene: TRBD1
CDR3 length: 13
CDR3 DNA: TGTGCCAGCAGACGGACAGGTGAAAATGGCTACACCTTC
CDR3 protein: CASRRTGENGYTF

clone size: NA
J gene: TRBJ1-6
V gene: TRBV25-1
D gene: NA
CDR3 length: 13
CDR3 DNA: TGTGCCAGCAGGGAAAACAGTGCTTCACCCCTCCACTTT
CDR3 protein: CASRENSASPLHF

clone size: once
J gene: TRBJ2-1
V gene: TRBV19
D gene: TRBD2
CDR3 length: 15
CDR3 DNA: TGTGCCAGTAGTAGTGACGGGAGGGCCTATAATGAGCAGTTCTTC
CDR3 protein: CASSSDGRAYNEQFF

clone size: NA
J gene: TRBJ1-1
V gene: TRBV24-1
D gene: NA
CDR3 length: 13
CDR3 DNA: TGTGCCACCAGTGATTGGAGGGACGGGCAAGCTTTCTTT
CDR3 protein: CATSDWRDGQAFF

clone size: NA
J gene: TRBJ2-1
V gene: TRBV6-6
D gene: NA
CDR3 length: 11
CDR3 DNA: TGTGCCAGCGGGAGGCGAAATGAGCAGTTCTTC
CDR3 protein: CASGRRNEQFF

clone size: NA
J gene: TRBJ1-1
V gene: TRBV9
D gene: NA
CDR3 length: 14
CDR3 DNA: TGTGCCAGCAGCCATGGGGGGATCGGCACTGAAGCTTTCTTT
CDR3 protein: CASSHGGIGTEAFF

clone size: few
J gene: TRBJ1-2
V gene: TRBV6-2/TRBV6-3
D gene: NA
CDR3 length: 17
CDR3 DNA: TGTGCCAGCAGTTACTCGTCAGGGCCGTCCCCTCTCTATGGCTACACCTTC
CDR3 protein: CASSYSSGPSPLYGYTF

clone size: NA
J gene: TRBJ1-1
V gene: TRBV7-3
D gene: NA
CDR3 length: 13
CDR3 DNA: TGTGCCAGCAGCGTGGGACAGAACACTGAAGCTTTCTTT
CDR3 protein: CASSVGQNTEAFF

clone size: NA
J gene: TRBJ1-1
V gene: TRBV9
D gene: NA
CDR3 length: 14
CDR3 DNA: TGTGCCAGCAGCGCCCGTCCCCGGGACACTGAAGCTTTCTTT
CDR3 protein: CASSARPRDTEAFF

clone size: once
J gene: TRBJ1-5
V gene: TRBV5-1
D gene: NA
CDR3 length: 13
CDR3 DNA: TGCGCCAGCAGCGCCGTGCCGGGTCAGCCCCAGCATTTT
CDR3 protein: CASSAVPGQPQHF

clone size: NA
J gene: TRBJ1-2
V gene: TRBV7-9
D gene: NA
CDR3 length: 13
CDR3 DNA: TGTGCCAGCAGCTTACGGGACATTTATGGCTACACCTTC
CDR3 protein: CASSLRDIYGYTF

clone size: once
J gene: TRBJ1-1
V gene: TRBV11-2
D gene: NA
CDR3 length: 16
CDR3 DNA: TGTGCCAGCAGCCGATACAAATCGACAGTGAACACTGAAGCTTTCTTT
CDR3 protein: CASSRYKSTVNTEAFF

clone size: NA
J gene: TRBJ1-4
V gene: TRBV6-5
D gene: NA
CDR3 length: 15
CDR3 DNA: TGTGCCAGCACTCTAAGGAGACAGACTAATGAAAAACTGTTTTTT
CDR3 protein: CASTLRRQTNEKLFF

clone size: NA
J gene: TRBJ1-5
V gene: TRBV6-6
D gene: TRBD1
CDR3 length: 15
CDR3 DNA: TGTGCCAGCAGAAAAGGACAGGGTATCAATCAGCCCCAGCATTTT
CDR3 protein: CASRKGQGINQPQHF

clone size: NA
J gene: TRBJ1-1
V gene: TRBV18
D gene: TRBD1
CDR3 length: 16
CDR3 DNA: TGTGCCAGCTCACCAACCCCGACAGGGGGCCCCACTGAAGCTTTCTTT
CDR3 protein: CASSPTPTGGPTEAFF

clone size: few
J gene: TRBJ2-6
V gene: TRBV28
D gene: TRBD1
CDR3 length: 18
CDR3 DNA: TGTGCCAGCAGGCCTCAATCGGGACAGGGGGATGGGGCCAACGTCCTGACTTTC
CDR3 protein: CASRPQSGQGDGANVLTF

clone size: NA
J gene: TRBJ1-5
V gene: TRBV5-4
D gene: NA
CDR3 length: 15
CDR3 DNA: TGTGCCAGCAGCAAAGGGACACTCCGGGCGAAGCCCCAGCATTTT
CDR3 protein: CASSKGTLRAKPQHF